This entry describes one T cell receptor (beta chain). No patient received treatment before thyroid surgery. The data are from a study of metastatic and nonmetastatic thyroid tumors. TCRdb used MiXCR to call clones anew from the PCR reads. The sample lists more than 11,000 clones, almost 30% occurring once. V was clipped by 6 bases and J by 3 bases; unmatched bases: 5. The CDR3 runs 14 residues. This chain links TRBV12-3 or TRBV12-4 with TRBJ1-1; 9 bases line up with TRBD1. Sequenced sample: blood. This TCR derives from a female donor with papillary thyroid cancer or a benign thyroid nodule (not recorded which). Some clones in this sample may be carry-over from other donors' samples. The CDR3: CASSLQGADTEAFF. CDR3 DNA: TGTGCCAGCAGCCTACAGGGGGCGGACACTGAAGCTTTCTTT.